These 17 T cell receptor beta chains share one sample of origin, sequenced in a study of T cells in Graves' hyperthyroidism and ophthalmopathy. Template material for amplifying TCR beta CDR3 regions consisted of RNA transcripts. The primer set for the first-round RT-PCR of the TCR CDR3 was HTBI. One entry per CDR3 protein results from TCRdb running MiXCR on the multiplex PCR reads. Among around 340,000 distinct CDR3 sequences, approximately 15% were seen once, and the ten largest hold approximately 31%. Sequencing was carried out using blood. These receptor sequences come from a man aged 25 to 40 with Graves' hyperthyroidism.

In its sample, this clonotype was seen many times. The CDR3 loop is CATIRTGIFTEAFF. The CDR3 coding sequence is TGTGCCACCATAAGGACAGGTATATTCACTGAAGCTTTCTTT. The rearrangement links TRBV24-1 to TRBJ1-1, with TRBD1 matching 7 bases. Per germline, CDR1 KGHDR and CDR2 SFDVKD. The CDR3 has 14 residues. Unmatched junction bases numbered 9, after V lost 8 bases and J lost 4 bases.

This clonotype occurred many times. The chain recombines TRBV20-1 with TRBJ1-1; 7 positions match TRBD1. The germline V gene has CDR1 DFQATT and CDR2 SNEGSKA (reference sequence). V lost 6 bases and J lost 0; bases outside the gene matches: 7. The CDR3 runs 14 residues. The CDR3 region has the DNA TGCAGTGCCCCGACAGGGACCATGAACACTGAAGCTTTCTTT. It yields the protein CSAPTGTMNTEAFF.

The chain joins TRBV10-1 to TRBJ2-5; 14 bases line up with TRBD2. With 9 bases clipped from V and 5 bases from J, the junction kept 11 bases outside the gene matches. This CDR3 region has 16 residues. Per germline, CDR1 WNHNN and CDR2 SYGVQD (reference sequence). DNA for the CDR3: TGCGCCAGGGGGACTAGCGGGAGAGAAGGTAGTGAGACCCAGTACTTC. It specifies CARGTSGREGSETQYF.

The genes are TRBV3-1 and TRBJ1-2; 10 bases are shared with TRBD1. Germline V gene lookup returns CDR1 LGHDT and CDR2 YNNKEL (reference sequence). There are 13 residues in the CDR3. With 6 bases clipped from V and 2 bases from J, the junction kept 0 bases outside the gene matches. The CDR3 DNA reads as TGTGCCAGCAGGGGACAGGGGAACTATGGCTACACCTTC. The encoded protein is CASRGQGNYGYTF. Supplemented by reference TRBV3-1 and TRBJ1-2, the full variable domain reads DTAVSQTPKYLVTQMGNDKSIKCEQNLGHDTMYWYKQDSKKFLKIMFSYNNKELIINETVPNRFSPKSPDKAHLNLHINSLELGDSAVYFCASRGQGNYGYTFGSGTRLTVV.

The rearrangement joins TRBV13 to TRBJ1-1; no definite D call. The V gene lost 5 bases and the J gene lost 1 base, with 11 bases spanning the gap. In germline, CDR1 is PRHDT, CDR2 FYEKMQ (reference sequence). CDR3 size: 14 residues. The CDR3 sequence is CASSPTARNTEAFF. In DNA, the CDR3 is TGTGCCAGCAGCCCTACAGCGAGGAACACTGAAGCTTTCTTT.

The rearrangement uses TRBV6-1 and TRBJ1-5; 8 bases agree with TRBD1. Germline assignment: CDR1 MNHNS and CDR2 SASEGT. Unmatched junction bases numbered 6, after V lost 8 bases and J lost 0 bases. The CDR3 runs to 15 residues. The CDR3: CASGQGKISNQPQHF. Written as DNA, the CDR3 is TGTGCCAGCGGACAGGGAAAGATTAGCAATCAGCCCCAGCATTTT.

This clonotype was seen at least ten times. The chain has TRBV12-3 or TRBV12-4 and TRBJ2-2; no clear D gene. Trimming took off 3 bases at V and 2 bases at J, with 7 bases between the two ends. This CDR3 contains 14 residues. Written as DNA, the CDR3 is TGTGCCAGCAGTTTGTACAGTAACACCGGGGAGCTGTTTTTT. This codes for CASSLYSNTGELFF.

This clonotype was picked up many times. V usage is TRBV7-2 and J usage is TRBJ2-3, with 12 nucleotides matching TRBD2. The CDR3 has 18 residues. Germline V gene lookup returns CDR1 SGHTA and CDR2 FQGNSA. The V gene end was trimmed by 5 bases and the J gene end by 3 bases; junction bases not matched to a gene: 12. CDR3 in amino acids: CASSPTSGRFAGTDTQYF. The DNA of the CDR3 is TGTGCCAGCAGCCCGACTAGCGGGAGATTTGCGGGTACAGATACGCAGTATTTT.

This clonotype was picked up many times. The CDR3 spells CASSLQNPRQGARSEAFF. For the CDR3, the DNA is TGTGCCAGCAGTTTACAGAATCCCCGACAGGGGGCGAGATCCGAAGCTTTCTTT. The rearrangement joins TRBV28 to TRBJ1-1; 10 bases are a match to TRBD1. The CDR3 sequence is 18 residues long. Trimming at V came to 2 bases and at J to 8 bases, leaving 17 bases not matched to a gene. From germline, CDR1 is MDHEN and CDR2 SYDVKM.

Concerning this clonotype: At one of its ends the junction is not consistent with the germline gene, which may arise from a read error. The V gene is TRBV11-2, the J gene TRBJ2-7, with 8 positions matching TRBD2. This CDR3 region has 15 residues. In germline, CDR1 is SGHAT, CDR2 FQNNGV. Here the CDR3 DNA reads TGTGCCAGCAGCTTAGGGGTAGCGGGGATCTACGAGCTGTACTTC. Amino acid sequence: CASSLGVAGIYELYF.

This clonotype was recorded a few times. The CDR3 bases are TGTGCCTGGAGTCCCGGGACAGATAATTCACCCCTCCACTTT. This encodes CAWSPGTDNSPLHF. The genes are TRBV30 and TRBJ1-6; 7 bases are a match to TRBD1. V lost 2 bases to trimming and J lost 5 bases; unmatched junction nucleotides: 3. The germline gives CDR1 GTSNPN, CDR2 SVGIG (reference sequence). CDR3 length: 14 residues.

This chain uses TRBV27 with TRBJ1-6; the D gene is possibly TRBD1 (6 bases). V gave up 1 base and J gave up 10 bases, with 11 bases separating them. This CDR3 region has 14 residues. Germline CDR1 is MNHEY and CDR2 is SMNVEV (reference sequence). CDR3 amino acids: CASSLFGTQSPLHF. The CDR3 bases are TGTGCCAGCAGTTTATTCGGGACACAATCACCCCTCCACTTT.

This clonotype was found a few times. V usage is TRBV11-2 and J usage is TRBJ2-7; D assignment may be TRBD1 or TRBD2 (5 bases each). Germline loops: CDR1 SGHAT, CDR2 FQNNGV. The CDR3 sequence is 16 residues long. V shed 1 base and J shed 5 bases, with 18 bases lying between them. CDR3 nucleotide sequence: TGTGCCAGCAGCTTAGTCCCAGGGAGCTTGATCCACGAGCAGTACTTC. Protein product: CASSLVPGSLIHEQYF.

This clonotype was observed at least ten times. The J gene is TRBJ2-5, the V gene TRBV11-2; D possibly corresponds to TRBD2 (6 bases). Germline V gene sequence: CDR1 SGHAT, CDR2 FQNNGV. This CDR3 has 16 amino acids. With 3 bases removed from V and 1 base from J, the gap between germline ends came to 15 bases. The CDR3 sequence: CASSFEGVGGQETQYF. CDR3 nucleotide sequence: TGTGCCAGCAGCTTCGAGGGAGTGGGGGGCCAAGAGACCCAGTACTTC.

About this clonotype itself: This may come from a read error, since a much larger clone is one base off. CDR3 in amino acids: CASISRPGQSFYEQCF. CDR3 nucleotide sequence: TGTGCCAGCATCTCGCGACCGGGACAGTCCTTTTACGAGCAGTGCTTC. This chain links TRBV11-2 with TRBJ2-7; 7 nucleotides line up with TRBD1. The CDR3 extends over 16 amino acids. Germline V gives CDR1 SGHAT, CDR2 FQNNGV.

In its sample, this clonotype was seen many times. The chain has TRBV20-1 and TRBJ1-2; tentative D call: TRBD1 (6 bases). Deletions cut 0 bases from V and 5 bases from J, with 16 bases between. This CDR3 is built from 15 residues. Germline CDR1 and CDR2: DFQATT and SNEGSKA (reference sequence). The CDR3 loop reads CSARDLGGQGYGYTF. The CDR3 coding sequence is TGCAGTGCTAGAGATCTCGGGGGGCAGGGTTATGGCTACACCTTC.

J is TRBJ2-7 and V is TRBV7-2; 9 bases map to TRBD2. Germline values: CDR1 SGHTA, CDR2 FQGNSA. The ends lost 5 bases at V and 0 bases at J; junction bases unmatched: 5. There are 15 residues in the CDR3. This CDR3 reads CASSVLAGISYEQYF. The CDR3 DNA follows: TGTGCCAGCAGCGTGCTAGCGGGGATCTCCTACGAGCAGTACTTC.